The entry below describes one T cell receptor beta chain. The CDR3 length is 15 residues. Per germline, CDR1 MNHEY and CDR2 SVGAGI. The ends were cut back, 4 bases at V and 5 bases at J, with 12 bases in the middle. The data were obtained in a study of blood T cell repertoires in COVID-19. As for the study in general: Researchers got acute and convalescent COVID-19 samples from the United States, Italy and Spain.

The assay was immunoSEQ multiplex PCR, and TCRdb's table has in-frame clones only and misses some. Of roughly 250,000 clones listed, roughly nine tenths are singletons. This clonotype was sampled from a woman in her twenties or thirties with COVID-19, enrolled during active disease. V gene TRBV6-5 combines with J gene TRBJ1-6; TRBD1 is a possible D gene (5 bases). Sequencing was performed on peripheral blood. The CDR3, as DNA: TGTGCCAGCAGTTGGACCCCGGGGGATAATTCACCCCTCCACTTT. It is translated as CASSWTPGDNSPLHF.